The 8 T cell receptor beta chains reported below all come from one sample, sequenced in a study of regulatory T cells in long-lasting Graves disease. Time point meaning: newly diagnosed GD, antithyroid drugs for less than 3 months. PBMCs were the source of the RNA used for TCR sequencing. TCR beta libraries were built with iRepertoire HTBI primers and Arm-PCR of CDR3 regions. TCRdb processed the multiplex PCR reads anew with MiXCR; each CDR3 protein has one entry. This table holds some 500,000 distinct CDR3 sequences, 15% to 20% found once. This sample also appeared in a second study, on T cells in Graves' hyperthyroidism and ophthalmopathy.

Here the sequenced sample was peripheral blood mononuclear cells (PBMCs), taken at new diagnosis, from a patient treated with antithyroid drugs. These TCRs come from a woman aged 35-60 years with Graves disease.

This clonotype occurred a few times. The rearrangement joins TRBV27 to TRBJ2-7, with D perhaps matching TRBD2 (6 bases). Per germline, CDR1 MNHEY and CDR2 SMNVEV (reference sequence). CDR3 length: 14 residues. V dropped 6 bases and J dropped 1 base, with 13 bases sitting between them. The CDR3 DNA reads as TGTGCCAGCAGCCCCACGGGGGTTTCCTACGAGCAGTACTTC. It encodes CASSPTGVSYEQYF.

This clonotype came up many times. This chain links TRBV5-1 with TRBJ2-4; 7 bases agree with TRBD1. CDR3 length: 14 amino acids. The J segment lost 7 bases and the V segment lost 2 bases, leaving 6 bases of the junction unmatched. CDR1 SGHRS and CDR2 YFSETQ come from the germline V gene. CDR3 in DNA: TGCGCCAGCAGCTTAGACAGGGTGTCGAACATTCAGTACTTC. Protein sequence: CASSLDRVSNIQYF.

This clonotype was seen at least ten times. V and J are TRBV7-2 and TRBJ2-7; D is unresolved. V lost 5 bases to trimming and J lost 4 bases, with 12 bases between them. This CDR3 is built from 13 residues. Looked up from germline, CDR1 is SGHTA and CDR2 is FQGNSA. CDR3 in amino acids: CASSHTRQYEQYF. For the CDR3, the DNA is TGTGCCAGCAGCCACACCCGCCAGTACGAGCAGTACTTC.

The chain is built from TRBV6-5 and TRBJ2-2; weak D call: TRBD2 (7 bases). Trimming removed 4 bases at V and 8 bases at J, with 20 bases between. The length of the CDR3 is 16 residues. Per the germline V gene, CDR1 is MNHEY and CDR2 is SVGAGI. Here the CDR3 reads CASSSGGAGYTGELFF. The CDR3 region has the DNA TGTGCCAGCAGTTCGGGGGGCGCAGGATATACTGGGGAGCTGTTTTTT.

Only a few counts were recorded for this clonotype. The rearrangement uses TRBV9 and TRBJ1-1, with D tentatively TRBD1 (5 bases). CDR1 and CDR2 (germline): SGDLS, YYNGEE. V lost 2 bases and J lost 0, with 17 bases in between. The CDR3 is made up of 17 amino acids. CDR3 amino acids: CASSVQSALDMNTEAFF. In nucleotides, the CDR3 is TGTGCCAGCAGCGTCCAGAGCGCTCTGGACATGAACACTGAAGCTTTCTTT.

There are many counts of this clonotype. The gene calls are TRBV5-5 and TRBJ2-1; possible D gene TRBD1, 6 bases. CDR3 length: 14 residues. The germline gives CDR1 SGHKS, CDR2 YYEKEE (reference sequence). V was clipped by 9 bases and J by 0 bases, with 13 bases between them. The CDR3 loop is CATSRDTSYNEQFF. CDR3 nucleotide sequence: TGTGCCACCTCACGGGACACCTCCTACAATGAGCAGTTCTTC.

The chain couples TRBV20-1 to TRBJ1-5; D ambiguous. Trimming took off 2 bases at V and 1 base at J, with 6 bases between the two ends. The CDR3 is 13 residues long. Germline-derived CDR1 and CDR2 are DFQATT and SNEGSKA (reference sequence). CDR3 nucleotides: TGCAGTGCTAGAAGGAGCAGCAATCAGCCCCAGCATTTT. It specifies CSARRSSNQPQHF.

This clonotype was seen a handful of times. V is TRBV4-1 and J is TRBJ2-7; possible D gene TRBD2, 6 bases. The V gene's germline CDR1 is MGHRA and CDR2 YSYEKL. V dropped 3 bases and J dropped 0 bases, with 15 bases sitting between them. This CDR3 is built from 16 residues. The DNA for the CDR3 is TGCGCCAGCAGCCACCTTACTAGCTTCCTCTCCTACGAGCAGTACTTC. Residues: CASSHLTSFLSYEQYF.